Listed here are 26 T cell receptor beta chains from one sample, sequenced in a study of regulatory T cells in long-lasting Graves disease. Time point meaning: newly diagnosed GD, antithyroid drugs for less than 3 months. From RNA extracted from PBMCs, the TCR library was made. In building TCR beta libraries, iRepertoire HTBI primers were used together with Arm-PCR of CDR3 regions. TCRdb reprocessed the multiplex PCR reads with MiXCR, giving one entry per CDR3 protein. Counted here are some 220,000 distinct CDR3 sequences, less than 20% occurring once; the ten biggest clones make up approximately 12%. These data also formed part of another study, on T cells in Graves' hyperthyroidism and ophthalmopathy.

The sample was peripheral blood mononuclear cells (PBMCs), taken at new diagnosis, from a patient treated with antithyroid drugs. Receptors were obtained from a woman aged 25 to 45 with Graves disease.

The rearrangement joins TRBV27 to TRBJ2-1; TRBD1 matches at 8 bases. The better agreement between TRBJ2-5 and the DNA end casts doubt on the J call. The CDR3 consists of 14 residues. Germline-derived CDR1 and CDR2 are MNHEY and SMNVEV (reference sequence). The CDR3 protein is CASSGQGARETQYF. CDR3 in DNA: TGTGCCAGCAGTGGGCAGGGGGCGCGAGAGACCCAGTACTTC.

This clonotype was seen ten or more times. The chain recombines TRBV18 with TRBJ2-2; D unclear. This CDR3 has 14 amino acids. The V end lost 1 base, the J end lost 3 bases, and 6 bases lay between the germline ends. The germline CDR1 and CDR2 sequences are KGHSH and LQKENI. CDR3 residues: CASSPLQHTGELFF. The DNA for the CDR3 is TGTGCCAGCTCACCACTACAGCACACCGGGGAGCTGTTTTTT.

This clonotype was picked up a small number of times. The chain links TRBV10-3 to TRBJ2-7, with D possibly matching TRBD1 (5 bases). Germline CDR1 reads ENHRY; CDR2 reads SYGVKD. The CDR3 is made up of 15 amino acids. The V gene lost 1 base and the J gene lost 6 bases, with 16 bases spanning the gap. CDR3 loop: CAISEYVRAVGEQYF. The CDR3 nucleotides read TGTGCCATCAGTGAGTACGTCAGGGCGGTTGGCGAGCAGTACTTC.

The rearrangement joins TRBV7-3 to TRBJ2-5, with TRBD1 identical over 7 bases. The junction had 18 bases not matched to a gene; V was cut back by 8 bases and J by 0 bases. This CDR3 has 18 residues. Germline CDR1 reads SGHTA; CDR2 reads FQGTGA. The CDR3 spells CASQRQGLYPPYQETQYF. CDR3 nucleotide sequence: TGTGCCAGCCAGAGACAGGGTCTATACCCCCCGTACCAAGAGACCCAGTACTTC. Full variable domain (rest looked up from reference TRBV7-3 and TRBJ2-5): GAGVSQTPSNKVTEKGKYVELRCDPISGHTALYWYRQSLGQGPEFLIYFQGTGAADDSGLPNDRFFAVRPEGSVSTLKIQRTERGDSAVYLCASQRQGLYPPYQETQYFGPGTRLLVL.

There are many counts of this clonotype. CDR3 in DNA: TGTGCCAGCAGTAGGAGGACAGGGGCTGCTCAGCCCCAGCATTTT. Its protein is CASSRRTGAAQPQHF. The rearrangement joins TRBV2 to TRBJ1-5, with TRBD1 identical over 9 bases. Germline loops: CDR1 SNHLY, CDR2 FYNNEI. The ends lost 5 bases at V and 6 bases at J; junction bases unmatched: 8. The CDR3 runs 15 residues.

This clonotype has a count of ten or more. The chain recombines TRBV2 with TRBJ1-1; the match to TRBD1 covers 7 bases. This CDR3 is 12 amino acids long. CDR1 and CDR2 (germline): SNHLY, FYNNEI. The J segment lost 11 bases and the V segment lost 6 bases, leaving 9 bases of the junction unmatched. The chain's CDR3 is CASSQTGSGAFF. The DNA for the CDR3 is TGTGCCAGCAGCCAGACAGGGAGTGGGGCTTTCTTT.

This clonotype was found many times. The genes are TRBV27 and TRBJ2-2; D may be TRBD1 or TRBD2 (6 bases each). This CDR3 has 14 amino acids. Germline assignment: CDR1 MNHEY and CDR2 SMNVEV (reference sequence). Deletions cut 3 bases from V and 4 bases from J, with 9 bases between. CDR3 protein: CASSFGGGTGELFF. The DNA for the CDR3 is TGTGCCAGCAGTTTTGGAGGGGGCACCGGGGAGCTGTTTTTT.

This clonotype came up many times. CDR3: CASSLGLAGIGGQTQYF. CDR3 nucleotides: TGTGCCAGCTCACTTGGACTAGCGGGGATAGGAGGACAGACCCAGTACTTC. The rearrangement links TRBV18 to TRBJ2-5; 12 nucleotides align to TRBD2. V gave up 4 bases and J gave up 6 bases; unmatched junction bases: 12. The CDR3 extends over 17 amino acids. The germline CDR1 and CDR2 sequences are KGHSH and LQKENI.

This clonotype was picked up many times. The chain links TRBV10-2 to TRBJ2-1; a weak D match, TRBD2 (6 bases). The germline V gene has CDR1 WSHSY and CDR2 SAAADI. Trimming removed 3 bases at V and 4 bases at J, with 19 bases between. The CDR3 runs 17 residues. CDR3 region: CASSDLWRLGGYNEQFF. The CDR3 region has the DNA TGCGCCAGCAGTGATTTATGGCGCCTTGGAGGGTACAATGAGCAGTTCTTC.

Comments on this clonotype: Possible read error: a much larger clone is one base away. Since the CDR3 does not end with the conserved phenylalanine or tryptophan, this likely comes from a read error. The chain has TRBV6-5 and TRBJ2-7; D unclear. The CDR3 spans 15 residues. V was trimmed by 0 bases and J by 0 bases, leaving 9 bases between them. Germline CDR1 reads MNHEY; CDR2 reads SVGAGI. The CDR3 DNA reads TGTGCCAGCAGTTACTCGGTTTCCCGCTCCTACGAGCAGTACTCC. Its translation: CASSYSVSRSYEQYS.

This clonotype was picked up many times. The gene calls are TRBV20-1 and TRBJ2-5; 8 positions agree with TRBD1. Unmatched junction bases numbered 10, after V lost 5 bases and J lost 5 bases. Germline V gene sequence: CDR1 DFQATT, CDR2 SNEGSKA (reference sequence). This CDR3 contains 14 residues. The CDR3 here is CSAAQIRGQETQYF. Here the CDR3 DNA reads TGCAGTGCTGCTCAAATCAGGGGGCAGGAGACCCAGTACTTC.

This clonotype has at least ten counts. J is TRBJ2-3 and V is TRBV3-1; no firm D call. CDR1 is LGHDT, CDR2 YNNKEL, per germline (reference sequence). V lost 0 bases and J 4 bases, leaving 5 bases between the germline ends. The length of the CDR3 is 13 residues. CDR3 nucleotide sequence: TGTGCCAGCAGCCAAGAAGCCCCAGATACGCAGTATTTT. Its protein product is CASSQEAPDTQYF.

This clonotype has just one count. The chain employs TRBV2 and TRBJ1-5; a weak D match, TRBD1 (6 bases). V was clipped by 6 bases and J by 5 bases, with 20 bases between them. CDR1 is SNHLY and CDR2 is FYNNEI in the germline V gene. The CDR3 contains 16 residues. The chain's CDR3 is CASRARVGGGHQPQHF. The CDR3 region has the DNA TGTGCCAGCAGGGCCAGGGTAGGGGGTGGGCATCAGCCCCAGCATTTT.

The sample holds many counts of this clonotype. As DNA, the CDR3 is TGTGCCAGCAGTTACGGGGACAGGGTCTCTGGCTACACCTTC. Encoded protein: CASSYGDRVSGYTF. The V gene is TRBV6-9, the J gene TRBJ1-2, with TRBD1 identical over 9 bases. This CDR3 is built from 14 residues. Germline V lookup: CDR1 MNHGY, CDR2 SVAAGI. The junction had 6 bases not matched to a gene; V was cut back by 3 bases and J by 7 bases.

This clonotype was recorded many times. CDR3: CASSSNRDSPLHF. The CDR3 coding sequence is TGTGCCAGCTCGTCGAACAGGGATTCACCCCTCCACTTT. The chain uses TRBV18 and TRBJ1-6, with TRBD1 as a possible D gene (6 bases). CDR1 is KGHSH, CDR2 LQKENI, per germline. Trimming removed 6 bases from V and 8 bases from J, with 11 bases in between. The CDR3 covers 13 residues.

The sample holds many counts of this clonotype. This CDR3 is CASRRGHEQYF. DNA for the CDR3: TGTGCCAGCCGCAGGGGGCACGAGCAGTACTTC. V usage is TRBV28 and J usage is TRBJ2-7; 8 nucleotides align to TRBD1. This CDR3 is built from 11 residues. From germline, CDR1 is MDHEN and CDR2 SYDVKM. V shed 8 bases and J 5 bases; nucleotides not matched to a gene: 2.

With regard to this clonotype: Likely a read error: the CDR3 ends without its conserved phenylalanine or tryptophan. In DNA, the CDR3 is TGTGCCTGGAGTGTTCTATTCAACAATGAGCAGTTCATC. Amino acids: CAWSVLFNNEQFI. The chain joins TRBV30 to TRBJ2-1, with D unclear. The germline V and J ends were trimmed by 0 bases and 5 bases, with 8 bases remaining between them. Germline-derived CDR1 and CDR2 are GTSNPN and SVGIG (reference sequence). This CDR3 comprises 13 residues.

For this clonotype: It is likely a read error: a sequence one base away is far more abundant. The rearrangement links TRBV6-2 or TRBV6-3 to TRBJ2-7; D unresolved. V was trimmed by 5 bases and J by 7 bases, leaving 12 bases between them. Germline V lookup: CDR1 MNHEY, CDR2 SVGEGT. CDR3 length: 12 amino acids. CDR3 nucleotides: TGTGCCAGCAGTCCACAATTGGGAGAGCAGTACTTC. This translates into CASSPQLGEQYF.

This clonotype has ten or more counts. The CDR3: CASSPDSPTEAFF. CDR3 coding DNA: TGTGCCAGCAGCCCGGACAGCCCCACTGAAGCTTTCTTT. The chain is built from TRBV7-3 and TRBJ1-1, with TRBD1 as a possible D gene (6 bases). The V gene lost 5 bases and the J gene lost 4 bases, with 11 bases spanning the gap. The CDR3 spans 13 residues. In germline, CDR1 is SGHTA, CDR2 FQGTGA. The variable domain in full, with the rest retrieved from reference TRBV7-3 and TRBJ1-1, is GAGVSQTPSNKVTEKGKYVELRCDPISGHTALYWYRQSLGQGPEFLIYFQGTGAADDSGLPNDRFFAVRPEGSVSTLKIQRTERGDSAVYLCASSPDSPTEAFFGQGTRLTVV.

This clonotype was seen at least ten times. CDR3 region: CASSLGPGGFETQYF. Here the CDR3 DNA reads TGTGCCAGCAGCTTAGGTCCAGGGGGCTTTGAGACCCAGTACTTC. The chain has TRBV11-2 and TRBJ2-5, with 8 bases matching TRBD1. Trimming removed 1 base from V and 5 bases from J; junction bases left unmatched: 6. The CDR3 contains 15 residues. Germline-derived CDR1 and CDR2 are SGHAT and FQNNGV.

This clonotype has ten or more counts. This chain joins TRBV2 and TRBJ2-2, with 9 bases lining up with TRBD2. Germline CDR1 is SNHLY and CDR2 is FYNNEI. The ends lost 9 bases at V and 6 bases at J; junction bases unmatched: 20. The CDR3 totals 18 residues. CDR3 loop: CASSRLPSVAGASGELFF. The CDR3, as DNA: TGTGCCAGTTCCCGCCTTCCTTCGGTAGCGGGAGCGTCCGGGGAGCTGTTTTTT.

This clonotype was picked up many times. V is TRBV20-1 and J is TRBJ2-1; 9 nucleotides match TRBD2. Germline values: CDR1 DFQATT, CDR2 SNEGSKA (reference sequence). The CDR3 has 17 residues. The J segment lost 3 bases and the V segment lost 5 bases, leaving 14 bases of the junction unmatched. The CDR3 nucleotides are TGCAGTGCTCCCGGCGAGGGGAGCGGGGGGTTCTACAATGAGCAGTTCTTC. Protein product: CSAPGEGSGGFYNEQFF.

The V gene is TRBV7-2, the J gene TRBJ2-5; 9 nucleotides align to TRBD2. From germline, CDR1 is SGHTA and CDR2 FQGNSA. This CDR3 comprises 16 residues. The junction had 10 bases not matched to a gene; V was cut back by 6 bases and J by 2 bases. CDR3 coding DNA: TGTGCCAGCAGTTTGCAGACTAGCGGAGTTCAAGAGACCCAGTACTTC. Protein product: CASSLQTSGVQETQYF.

This clonotype was detected ten times or more. The chain combines TRBV7-9 with TRBJ2-1, with 10 bases fitting TRBD2. CDR3 size: 18 residues. Trimming at V came to 4 bases and at J to 8 bases, leaving 17 bases not matched to a gene. CDR1 and CDR2 from the germline V gene are SEHNR and FQNEAQ (reference sequence). The CDR3, as DNA: TGTGCCAGCAGCTCCTCCCAAGGACTAGCGGAGGGGGGACATGAGCAGTTCTTC. Protein product: CASSSSQGLAEGGHEQFF.

This clonotype has more than one count but fewer than ten. A clone one base away is much larger, so this may be a read error. The chain uses TRBV12-3 or TRBV12-4 and TRBJ1-6, with a possible D match to TRBD1 (6 bases). CDR3 length: 15 amino acids. V gave up 8 bases and J gave up 7 bases, with 18 bases separating them. The CDR3 reads CASGGGTSLNSPLHF. The CDR3 DNA reads as TGTGCCAGCGGTGGGGGGACATCTCTGAATTCACCCCTCCACTTT.

As for this clonotype: Since the CDR3 does not end with the conserved phenylalanine or tryptophan, this likely comes from a read error. The DNA is left out, because the CDR3 cannot be placed on it with certainty; the CDR3 is given as TCRdb lists it. The rearrangement joins TRBV12-3 or TRBV12-4 to TRBJ2-2; the DNA was not used to check the table's D call, TRBD2. The CDR3 has 11 amino acids, counting both end residues. The chain's CDR3 is CARRVTGERFV.